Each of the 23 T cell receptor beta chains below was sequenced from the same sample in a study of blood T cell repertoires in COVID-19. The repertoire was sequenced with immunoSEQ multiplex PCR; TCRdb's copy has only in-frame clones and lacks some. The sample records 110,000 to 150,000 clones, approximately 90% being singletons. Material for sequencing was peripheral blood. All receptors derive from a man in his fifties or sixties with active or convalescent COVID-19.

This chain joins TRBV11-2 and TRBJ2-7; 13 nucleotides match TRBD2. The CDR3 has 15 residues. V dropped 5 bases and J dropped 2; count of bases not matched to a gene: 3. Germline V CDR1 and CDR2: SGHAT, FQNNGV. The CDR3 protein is CASSKGLAGTYEQYF. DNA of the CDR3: TGTGCCAGCAGCAAGGGACTAGCGGGGACCTACGAGCAGTACTTC.

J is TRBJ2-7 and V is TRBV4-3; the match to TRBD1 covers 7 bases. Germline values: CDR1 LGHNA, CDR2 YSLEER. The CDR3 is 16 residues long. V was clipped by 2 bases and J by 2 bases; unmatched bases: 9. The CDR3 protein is CASSQIPSGQPYEQYF. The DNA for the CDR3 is TGCGCCAGCAGCCAAATCCCGTCGGGACAGCCCTACGAGCAGTACTTC.

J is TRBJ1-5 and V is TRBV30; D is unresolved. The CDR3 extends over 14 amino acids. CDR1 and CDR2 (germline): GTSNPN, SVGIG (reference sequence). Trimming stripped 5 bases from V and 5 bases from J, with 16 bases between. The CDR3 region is CAWPWAAIHQPQHF. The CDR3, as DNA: TGTGCCTGGCCTTGGGCAGCTATACATCAGCCCCAGCATTTT.

The CDR3 sequence: CASSLGHSTGELFF. The CDR3 nucleotides read TGTGCCAGCAGCCTCGGACATAGCACCGGGGAGCTGTTTTTT. The chain uses TRBV7-2 and TRBJ2-2; D may be TRBD1 (5 bases). The CDR3 totals 14 residues. The ends were cut back, 5 bases at V and 4 bases at J, with 11 bases in the middle. CDR1 and CDR2 (germline): SGHTA, FQGNSA.

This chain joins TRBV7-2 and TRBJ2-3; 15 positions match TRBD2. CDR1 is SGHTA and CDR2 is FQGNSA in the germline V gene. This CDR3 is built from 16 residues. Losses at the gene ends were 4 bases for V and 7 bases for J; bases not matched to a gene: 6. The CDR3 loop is CASSSGLAGGANTQYF. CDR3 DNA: TGTGCCAGCAGCTCAGGACTAGCGGGGGGGGCGAATACGCAGTATTTT.

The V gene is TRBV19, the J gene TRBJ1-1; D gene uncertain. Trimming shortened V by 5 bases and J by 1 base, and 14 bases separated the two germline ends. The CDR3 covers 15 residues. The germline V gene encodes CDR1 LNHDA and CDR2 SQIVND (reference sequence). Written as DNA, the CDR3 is TGTGCCAGTAGTCTAACCCTATCTAGGAACACTGAAGCTTTCTTT. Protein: CASSLTLSRNTEAFF.

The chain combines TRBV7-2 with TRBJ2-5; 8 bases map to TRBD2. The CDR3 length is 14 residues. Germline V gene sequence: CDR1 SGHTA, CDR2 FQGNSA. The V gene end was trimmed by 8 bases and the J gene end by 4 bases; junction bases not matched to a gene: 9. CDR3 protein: CASSGSGGGETQYF. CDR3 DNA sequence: TGTGCCAGCTCAGGGAGCGGGGGAGGAGAGACCCAGTACTTC.

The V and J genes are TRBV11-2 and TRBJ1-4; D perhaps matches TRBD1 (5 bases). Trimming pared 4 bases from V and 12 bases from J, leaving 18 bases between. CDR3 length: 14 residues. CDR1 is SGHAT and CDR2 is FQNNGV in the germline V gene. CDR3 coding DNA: TGTGCCAGCAGCTCAATAAGGGGCCATGTAGAACTGTTTTTT. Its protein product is CASSSIRGHVELFF.

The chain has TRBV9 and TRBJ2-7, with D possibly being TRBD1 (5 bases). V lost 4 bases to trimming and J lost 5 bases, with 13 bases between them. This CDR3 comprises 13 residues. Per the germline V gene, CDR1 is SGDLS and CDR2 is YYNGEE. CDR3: CASSPSPGNEQYF. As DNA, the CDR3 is TGTGCCAGCAGCCCCAGCCCAGGGAACGAGCAGTACTTC.

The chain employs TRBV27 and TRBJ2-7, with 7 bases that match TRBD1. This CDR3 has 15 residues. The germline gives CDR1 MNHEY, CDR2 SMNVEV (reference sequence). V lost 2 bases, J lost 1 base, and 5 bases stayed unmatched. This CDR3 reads CASSLIGGSSYEQYF. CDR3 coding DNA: TGTGCCAGCAGTTTAATAGGGGGCAGTTCCTACGAGCAGTACTTC.

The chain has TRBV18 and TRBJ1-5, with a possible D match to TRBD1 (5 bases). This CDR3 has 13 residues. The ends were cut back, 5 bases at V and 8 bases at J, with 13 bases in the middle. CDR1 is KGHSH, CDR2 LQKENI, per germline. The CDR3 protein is CASSKEGIKPQHF. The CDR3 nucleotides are TGTGCCAGCTCAAAGGAGGGGATCAAGCCCCAGCATTTT.

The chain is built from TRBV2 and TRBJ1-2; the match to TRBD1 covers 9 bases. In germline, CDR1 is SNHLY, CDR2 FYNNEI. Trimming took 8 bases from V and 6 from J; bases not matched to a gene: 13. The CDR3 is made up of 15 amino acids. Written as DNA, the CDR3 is TGTGCCAGCCGATATCCGGGACAGGGCCCCAATGGCTACACCTTC. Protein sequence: CASRYPGQGPNGYTF.

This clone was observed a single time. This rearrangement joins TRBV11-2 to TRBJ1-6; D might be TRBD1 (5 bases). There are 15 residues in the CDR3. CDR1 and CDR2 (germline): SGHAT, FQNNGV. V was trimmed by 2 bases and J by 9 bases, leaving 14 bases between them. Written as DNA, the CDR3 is TGTGCCAGCAGCTTATTCTCCAGGGATTTTTCACCCCTCCACTTT. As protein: CASSLFSRDFSPLHF.

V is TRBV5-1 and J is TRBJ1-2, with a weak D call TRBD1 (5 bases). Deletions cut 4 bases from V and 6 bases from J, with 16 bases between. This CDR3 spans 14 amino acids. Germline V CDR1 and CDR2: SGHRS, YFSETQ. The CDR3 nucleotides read TGCGCCAGCAGCACCCGGACACCTCTGGATGGCTACACCTTC. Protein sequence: CASSTRTPLDGYTF.

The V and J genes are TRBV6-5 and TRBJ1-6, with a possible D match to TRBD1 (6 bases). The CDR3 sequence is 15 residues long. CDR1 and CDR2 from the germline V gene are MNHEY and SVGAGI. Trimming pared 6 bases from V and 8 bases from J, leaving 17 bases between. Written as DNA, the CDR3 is TGTGCCAGCAGATTACGACAGGACAGAGATTCACCCCTCCACTTT. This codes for CASRLRQDRDSPLHF.

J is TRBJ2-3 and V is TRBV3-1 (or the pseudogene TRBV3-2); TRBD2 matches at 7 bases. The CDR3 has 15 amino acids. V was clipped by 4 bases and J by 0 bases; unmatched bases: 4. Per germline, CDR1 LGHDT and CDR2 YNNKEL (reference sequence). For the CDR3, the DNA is TGTGCCAGCAGCCTTGGGACTAAAAGCACAGATACGCAGTATTTT. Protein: CASSLGTKSTDTQYF.

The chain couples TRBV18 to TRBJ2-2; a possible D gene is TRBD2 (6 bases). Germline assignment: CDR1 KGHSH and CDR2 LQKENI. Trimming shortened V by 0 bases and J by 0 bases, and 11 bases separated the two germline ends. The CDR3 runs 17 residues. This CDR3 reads CASSPPGTPANTGELFF. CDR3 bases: TGTGCCAGCTCACCACCCGGGACTCCGGCGAACACCGGGGAGCTGTTTTTT.

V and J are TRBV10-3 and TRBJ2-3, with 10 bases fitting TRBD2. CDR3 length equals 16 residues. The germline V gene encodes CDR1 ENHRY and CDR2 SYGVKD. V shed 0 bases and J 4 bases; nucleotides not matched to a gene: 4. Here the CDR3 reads CAISESKAGGADTQYF. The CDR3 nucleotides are TGTGCCATCAGTGAGTCGAAAGCGGGGGGGGCAGATACGCAGTATTTT.

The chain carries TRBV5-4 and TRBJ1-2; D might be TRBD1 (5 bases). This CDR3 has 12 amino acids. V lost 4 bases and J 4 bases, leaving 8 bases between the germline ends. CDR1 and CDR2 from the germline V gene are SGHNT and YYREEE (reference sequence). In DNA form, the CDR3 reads TGTGCCAGCAGCCAAGGGGCCTATGGCTACACCTTC. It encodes CASSQGAYGYTF.

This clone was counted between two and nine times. CDR3 sequence: CASSQVRAINEKLFF. Written as DNA, the CDR3 is TGCGCCAGCAGCCAAGTGAGGGCCATTAATGAAAAACTGTTTTTT. This sequence joins TRBV4-1 and TRBJ1-4; D is undetermined. The germline V and J ends were trimmed by 1 base and 4 bases, with 10 bases remaining between them. CDR3 size: 15 residues. Per germline, CDR1 MGHRA and CDR2 YSYEKL.

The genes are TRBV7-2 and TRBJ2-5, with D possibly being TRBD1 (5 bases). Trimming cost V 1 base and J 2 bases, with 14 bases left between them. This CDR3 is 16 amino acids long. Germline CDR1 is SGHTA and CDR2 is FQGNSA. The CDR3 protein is CASSLVSTETQETQYF. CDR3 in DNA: TGTGCCAGCAGCTTAGTGTCGACAGAGACACAAGAGACCCAGTACTTC.

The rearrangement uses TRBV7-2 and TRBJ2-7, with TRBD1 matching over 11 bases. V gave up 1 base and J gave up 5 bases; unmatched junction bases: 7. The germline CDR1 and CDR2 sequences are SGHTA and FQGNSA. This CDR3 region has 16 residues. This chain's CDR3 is CASSLEGRTGGHEQYF. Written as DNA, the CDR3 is TGTGCCAGCAGCTTAGAGGGTCGGACAGGGGGCCACGAGCAGTACTTC.

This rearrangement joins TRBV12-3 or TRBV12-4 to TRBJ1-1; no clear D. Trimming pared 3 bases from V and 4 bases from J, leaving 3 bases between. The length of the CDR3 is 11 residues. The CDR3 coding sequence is TGTGCCAGCAGTTTCCGCACTGAAGCTTTCTTT. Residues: CASSFRTEAFF.